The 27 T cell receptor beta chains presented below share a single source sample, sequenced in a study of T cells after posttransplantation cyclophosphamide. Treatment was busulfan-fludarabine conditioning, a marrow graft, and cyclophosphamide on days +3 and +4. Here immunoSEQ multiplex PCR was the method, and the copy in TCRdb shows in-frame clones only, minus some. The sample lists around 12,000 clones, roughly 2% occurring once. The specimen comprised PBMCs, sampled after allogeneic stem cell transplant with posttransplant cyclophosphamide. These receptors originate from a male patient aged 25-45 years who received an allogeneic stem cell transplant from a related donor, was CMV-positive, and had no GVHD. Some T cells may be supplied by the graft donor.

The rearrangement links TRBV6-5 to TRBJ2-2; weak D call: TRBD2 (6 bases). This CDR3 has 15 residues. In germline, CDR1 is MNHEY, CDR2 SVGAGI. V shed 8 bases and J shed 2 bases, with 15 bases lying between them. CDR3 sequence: CASQIDGTNTGELFF. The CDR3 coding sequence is TGTGCCAGCCAAATTGACGGGACTAACACCGGGGAGCTGTTTTTT.

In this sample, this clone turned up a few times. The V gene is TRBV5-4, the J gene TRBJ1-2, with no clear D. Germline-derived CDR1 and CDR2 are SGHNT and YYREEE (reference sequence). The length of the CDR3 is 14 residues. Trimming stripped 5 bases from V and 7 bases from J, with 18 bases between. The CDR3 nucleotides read TGTGCCAGCAGTCCCTCGAGAGGGTGGGGTGGCTACACCTTC. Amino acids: CASSPSRGWGGYTF.

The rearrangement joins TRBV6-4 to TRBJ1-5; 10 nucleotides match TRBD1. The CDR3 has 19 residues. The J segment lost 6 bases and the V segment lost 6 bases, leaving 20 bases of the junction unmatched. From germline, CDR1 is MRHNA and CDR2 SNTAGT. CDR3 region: CASRARRVTTGQGTQPQHF. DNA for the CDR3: TGTGCCAGCAGGGCCCGCAGAGTGACGACGGGACAGGGGACTCAGCCCCAGCATTTT.

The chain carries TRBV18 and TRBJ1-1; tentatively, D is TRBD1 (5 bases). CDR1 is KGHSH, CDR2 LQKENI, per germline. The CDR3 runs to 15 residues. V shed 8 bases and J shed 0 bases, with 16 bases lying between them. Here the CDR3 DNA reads TGTGCCAGCCACATGGGGGGTATATTGAACACTGAAGCTTTCTTT. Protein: CASHMGGILNTEAFF.

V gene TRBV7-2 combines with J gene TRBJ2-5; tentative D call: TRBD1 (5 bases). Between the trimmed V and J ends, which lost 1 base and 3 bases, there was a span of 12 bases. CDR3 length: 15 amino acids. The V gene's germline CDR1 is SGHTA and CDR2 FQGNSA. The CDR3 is CASSLGPGREETQYF. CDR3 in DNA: TGTGCCAGCAGCTTAGGGCCGGGCAGGGAAGAGACCCAGTACTTC.

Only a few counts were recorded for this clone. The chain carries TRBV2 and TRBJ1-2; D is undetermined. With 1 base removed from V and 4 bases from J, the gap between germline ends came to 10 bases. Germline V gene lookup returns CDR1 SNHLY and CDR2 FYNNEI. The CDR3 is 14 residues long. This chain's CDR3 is CASSEVRHSYGYTF. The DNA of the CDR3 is TGTGCCAGCAGTGAAGTCCGACATAGCTATGGCTACACCTTC.

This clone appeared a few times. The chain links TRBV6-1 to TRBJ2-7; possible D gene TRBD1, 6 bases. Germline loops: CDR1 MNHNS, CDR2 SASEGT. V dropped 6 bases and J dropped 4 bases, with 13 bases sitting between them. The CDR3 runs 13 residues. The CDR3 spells CASRPGVSYEQYF. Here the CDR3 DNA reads TGTGCCAGCAGGCCAGGGGTAAGTTACGAGCAGTACTTC.

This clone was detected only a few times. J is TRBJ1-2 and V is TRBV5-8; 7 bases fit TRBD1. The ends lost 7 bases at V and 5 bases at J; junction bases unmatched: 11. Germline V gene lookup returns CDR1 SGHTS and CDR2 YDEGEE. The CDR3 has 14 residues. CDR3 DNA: TGTGCCAGCCTTCTCCCGGGACAGAAATATGGCTACACCTTC. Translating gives CASLLPGQKYGYTF.

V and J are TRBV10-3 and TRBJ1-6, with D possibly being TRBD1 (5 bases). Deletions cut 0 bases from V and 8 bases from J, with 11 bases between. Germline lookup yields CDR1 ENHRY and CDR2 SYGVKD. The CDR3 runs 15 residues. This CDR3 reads CAISESGGSDSPLHF. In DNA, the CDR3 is TGTGCCATCAGTGAGTCCGGGGGGAGTGATTCACCCCTCCACTTT.

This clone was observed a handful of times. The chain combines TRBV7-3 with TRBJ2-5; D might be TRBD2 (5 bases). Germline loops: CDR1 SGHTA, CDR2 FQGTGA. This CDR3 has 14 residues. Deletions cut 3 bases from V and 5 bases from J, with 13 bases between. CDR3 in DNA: TGTGCCAGCAGCTTCTTCGGAGGTGGGGAGACCCAGTACTTC. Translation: CASSFFGGGETQYF. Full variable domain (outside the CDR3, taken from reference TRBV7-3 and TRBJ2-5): GAGVSQTPSNKVTEKGKYVELRCDPISGHTALYWYRQSLGQGPEFLIYFQGTGAADDSGLPNDRFFAVRPEGSVSTLKIQRTERGDSAVYLCASSFFGGGETQYFGPGTRLLVL.

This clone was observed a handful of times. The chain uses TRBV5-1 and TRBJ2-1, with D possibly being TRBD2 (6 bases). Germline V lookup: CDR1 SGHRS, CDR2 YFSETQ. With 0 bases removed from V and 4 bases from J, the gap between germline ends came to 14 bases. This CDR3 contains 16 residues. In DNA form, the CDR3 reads TGCGCCAGCAGCTTGGCCCAAATCCGGGGGTACAATGAGCAGTTCTTC. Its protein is CASSLAQIRGYNEQFF.

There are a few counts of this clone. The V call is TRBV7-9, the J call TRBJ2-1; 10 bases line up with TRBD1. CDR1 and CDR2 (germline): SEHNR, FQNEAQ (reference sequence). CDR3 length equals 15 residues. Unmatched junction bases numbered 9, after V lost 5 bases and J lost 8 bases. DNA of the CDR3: TGTGCCAGCAGCCAGGACAGGGGGGTTTGGGATGAGCAGTTCTTC. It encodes CASSQDRGVWDEQFF.

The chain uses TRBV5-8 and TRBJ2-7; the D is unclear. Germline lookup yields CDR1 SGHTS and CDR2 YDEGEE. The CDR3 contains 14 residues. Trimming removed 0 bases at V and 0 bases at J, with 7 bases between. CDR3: CASSLGSYSYEQYF. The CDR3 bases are TGTGCCAGCAGCTTGGGTTCCTACTCCTACGAGCAGTACTTC.

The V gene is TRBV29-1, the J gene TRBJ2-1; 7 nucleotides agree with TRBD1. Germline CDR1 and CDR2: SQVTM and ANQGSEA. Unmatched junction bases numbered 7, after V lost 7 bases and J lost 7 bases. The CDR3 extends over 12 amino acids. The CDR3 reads CSEATGRNEQFF. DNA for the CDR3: TGCAGCGAGGCGACAGGGCGGAATGAGCAGTTCTTC.

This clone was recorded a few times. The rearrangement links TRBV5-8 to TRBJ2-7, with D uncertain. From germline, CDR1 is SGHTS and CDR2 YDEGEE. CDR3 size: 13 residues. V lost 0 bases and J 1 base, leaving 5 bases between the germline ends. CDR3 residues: CASSLDRSYEQYF. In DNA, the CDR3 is TGTGCCAGCAGCTTGGACAGATCCTACGAGCAGTACTTC.

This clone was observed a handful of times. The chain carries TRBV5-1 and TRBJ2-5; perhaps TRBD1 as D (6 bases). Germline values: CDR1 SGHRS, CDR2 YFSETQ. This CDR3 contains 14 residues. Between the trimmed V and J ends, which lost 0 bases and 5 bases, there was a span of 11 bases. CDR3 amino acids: CASSLVRGLETQYF. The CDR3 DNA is TGCGCCAGCAGCTTGGTCAGGGGCTTGGAGACCCAGTACTTC.

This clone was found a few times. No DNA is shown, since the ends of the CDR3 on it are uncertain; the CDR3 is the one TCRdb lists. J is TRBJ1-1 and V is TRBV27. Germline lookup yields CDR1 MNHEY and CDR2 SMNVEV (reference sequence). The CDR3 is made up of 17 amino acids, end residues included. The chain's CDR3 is CASSSSASVGLNTEAFF.

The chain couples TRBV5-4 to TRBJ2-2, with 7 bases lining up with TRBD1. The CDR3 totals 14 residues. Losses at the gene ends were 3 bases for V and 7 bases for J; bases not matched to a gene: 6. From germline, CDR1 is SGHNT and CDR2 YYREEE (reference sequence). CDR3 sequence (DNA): TGTGCCAGCAGCTCGACAGGGTACGGCGGGGAGCTGTTTTTT. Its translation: CASSSTGYGGELFF.

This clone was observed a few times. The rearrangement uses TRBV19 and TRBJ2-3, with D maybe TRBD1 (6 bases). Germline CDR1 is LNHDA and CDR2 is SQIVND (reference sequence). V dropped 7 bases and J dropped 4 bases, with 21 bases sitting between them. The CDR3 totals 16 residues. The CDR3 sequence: CASTLGQGIFADTQYF. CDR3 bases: TGTGCCAGTACCCTCGGGCAGGGGATTTTCGCAGATACGCAGTATTTT.

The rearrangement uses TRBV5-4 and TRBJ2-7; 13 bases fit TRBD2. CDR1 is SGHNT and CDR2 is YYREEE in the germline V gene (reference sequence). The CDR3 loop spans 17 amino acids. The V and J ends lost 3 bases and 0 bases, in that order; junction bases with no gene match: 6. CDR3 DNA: TGTGCCAGCAGCTGGGGGACTAGCGGGGCCAACTCCTACGAGCAGTACTTC. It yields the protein CASSWGTSGANSYEQYF. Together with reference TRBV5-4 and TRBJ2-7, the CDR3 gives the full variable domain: ETGVTQSPTHLIKTRGQQVTLRCSSQSGHNTVSWYQQALGQGPQFIFQYYREEENGRGNFPPRFSGLQFPNYSSELNVNALELDDSALYLCASSWGTSGANSYEQYFGPGTRLTVT.

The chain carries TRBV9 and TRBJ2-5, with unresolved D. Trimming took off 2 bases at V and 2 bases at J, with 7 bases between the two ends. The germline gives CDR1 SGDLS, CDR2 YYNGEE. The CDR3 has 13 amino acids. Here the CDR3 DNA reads TGTGCCAGCAGCGTGGCAGAACAAGAGACCCAGTACTTC. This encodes CASSVAEQETQYF.

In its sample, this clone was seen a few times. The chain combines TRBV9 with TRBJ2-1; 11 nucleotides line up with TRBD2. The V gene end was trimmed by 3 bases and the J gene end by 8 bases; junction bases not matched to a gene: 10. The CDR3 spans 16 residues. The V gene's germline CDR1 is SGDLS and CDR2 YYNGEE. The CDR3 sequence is CASSAALAGGIHEQFF. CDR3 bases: TGTGCCAGCAGCGCCGCCCTAGCGGGAGGAATCCATGAGCAGTTCTTC. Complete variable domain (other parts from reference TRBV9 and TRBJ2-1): DSGVTQTPKHLITATGQRVTLRCSPRSGDLSVYWYQQSLDQGLQFLIQYYNGEERAKGNILERFSAQQFPDLHSELNLSSLELGDSALYFCASSAALAGGIHEQFFGPGTRLTVL.

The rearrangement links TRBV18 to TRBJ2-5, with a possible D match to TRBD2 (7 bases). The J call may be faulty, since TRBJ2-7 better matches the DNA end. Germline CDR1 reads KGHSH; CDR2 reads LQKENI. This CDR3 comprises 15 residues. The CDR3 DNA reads TGTGCCAGCTCACCCACCAAGGGGGGGATTGGCGAGCAGTACTTC. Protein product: CASSPTKGGIGEQYF.

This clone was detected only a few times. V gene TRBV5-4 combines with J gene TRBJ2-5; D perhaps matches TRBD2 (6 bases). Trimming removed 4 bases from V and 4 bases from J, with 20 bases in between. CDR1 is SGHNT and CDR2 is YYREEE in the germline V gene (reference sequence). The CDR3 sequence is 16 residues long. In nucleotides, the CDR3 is TGTGCCAGCAGCACCGGGGCGGGACTGGGAGGAGAGACCCAGTACTTC. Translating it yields CASSTGAGLGGETQYF.

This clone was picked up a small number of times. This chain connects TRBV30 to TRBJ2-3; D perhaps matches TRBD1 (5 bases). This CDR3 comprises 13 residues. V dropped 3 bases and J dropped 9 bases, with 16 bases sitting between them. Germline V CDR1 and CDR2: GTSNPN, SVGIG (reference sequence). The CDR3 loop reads CAWRDRLRETQYF. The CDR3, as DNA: TGTGCCTGGAGAGACAGACTCCGCGAAACGCAGTATTTT.

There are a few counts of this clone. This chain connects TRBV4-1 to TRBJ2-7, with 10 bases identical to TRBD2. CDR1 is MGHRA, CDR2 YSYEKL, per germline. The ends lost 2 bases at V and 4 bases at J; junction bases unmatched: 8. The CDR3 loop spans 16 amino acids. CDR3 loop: CASSQSSTSGFYEQYF. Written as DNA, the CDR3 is TGCGCCAGCAGCCAATCATCGACTAGCGGGTTTTACGAGCAGTACTTC.

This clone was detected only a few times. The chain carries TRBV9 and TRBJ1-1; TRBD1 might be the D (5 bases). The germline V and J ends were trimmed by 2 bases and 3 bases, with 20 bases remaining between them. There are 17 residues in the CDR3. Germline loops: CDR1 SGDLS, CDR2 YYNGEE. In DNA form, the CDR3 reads TGTGCCAGCAGCGTTACAGGAGGGCGGTTTAAGGACACTGAAGCTTTCTTT. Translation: CASSVTGGRFKDTEAFF.